This TCR beta chain was captured in a study of graft-versus-host responses after intestinal transplantation. Background on the study: Multivisceral, liver-intestinal, or isolated intestinal grafts went to recipients. Anti-thymocyte globulin induction, then tacrolimus and steroids for roughly 3 years, went to all recipients.

Data came from immunoSEQ multiplex PCR; TCRdb stores just in-frame clones and leaves some out. This sample has some 87,000 clones, with about 93% found just once. Germline V CDR1 and CDR2: MNHNY, SVGAGI (reference sequence). Trimming removed 7 bases at V and 4 bases at J, with 4 bases between. This CDR3 spans 11 amino acids. Study outcomes and limitations: Allograft graft-versus-host to host-versus-graft clonal ratios ran high in patients with graft-donor T cell macrochimerism. HvG clone declines early post-transplant were associated with peak circulating GvH levels.

About this clone itself: Antigen: not known.

J is TRBJ2-2 and V is TRBV6-6; D remains unclear. Sequences were derived from unstimulated CD8+ T cells sorted from spleen or lymph node cells, sampled before transplant. This TCR derives from a human donor who was the organ donor for an intestinal transplant. The CDR3 coding sequence is TGTGCCAGCACCTCCACCGGGGAGCTGTTTTTT. This sequence encodes CASTSTGELFF.